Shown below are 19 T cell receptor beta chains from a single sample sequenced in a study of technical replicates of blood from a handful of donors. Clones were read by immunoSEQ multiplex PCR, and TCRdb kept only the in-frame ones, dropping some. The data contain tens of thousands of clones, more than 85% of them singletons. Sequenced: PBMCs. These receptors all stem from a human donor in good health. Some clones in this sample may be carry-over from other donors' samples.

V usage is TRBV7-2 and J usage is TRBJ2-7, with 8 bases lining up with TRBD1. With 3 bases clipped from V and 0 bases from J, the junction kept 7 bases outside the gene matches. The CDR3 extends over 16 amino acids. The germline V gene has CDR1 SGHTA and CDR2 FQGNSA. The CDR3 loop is CASSFGQGLSSYEQYF. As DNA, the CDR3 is TGTGCCAGCAGCTTCGGACAGGGCCTGAGCTCCTACGAGCAGTACTTC. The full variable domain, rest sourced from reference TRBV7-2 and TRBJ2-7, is GAGVSQSPSNKVTEKGKDVELRCDPISGHTALYWYRQSLGQGLEFLIYFQGNSAPDKSGLPSDRFSAERTGGSVSTLTIQRTQQEDSAVYLCASSFGQGLSSYEQYFGPGTRLTVT.

CDR3 nucleotide sequence: TGTGCCAGCAGTTCCCTCCCACTCCAATTCACCGGGGAGCTGTTTTTT. Translation gives CASSSLPLQFTGELFF. V gene TRBV6-5 combines with J gene TRBJ2-2; D gene unclear. This CDR3 spans 16 amino acids. Germline CDR1 MNHEY, CDR2 SVGAGI. Trimming took 4 bases from V and 4 from J, leaving 16 bases between them.

The CDR3 sequence is CASSQGVGLAGEETQYF. The CDR3 nucleotides read TGCGCCAGCAGCCAAGGCGTGGGACTAGCGGGGGAAGAGACCCAGTACTTC. This chain uses TRBV4-1 with TRBJ2-5; 14 bases align to TRBD2. From germline, CDR1 is MGHRA and CDR2 YSYEKL. The CDR3 runs 17 residues. The ends lost 1 base at V and 3 bases at J; junction bases unmatched: 4.

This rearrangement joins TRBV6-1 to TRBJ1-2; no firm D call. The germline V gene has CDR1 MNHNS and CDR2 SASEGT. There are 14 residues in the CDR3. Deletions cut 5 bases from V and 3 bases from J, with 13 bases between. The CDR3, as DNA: TGTGCCAGCAGTCCCGTGGCAGATCACTATGGCTACACCTTC. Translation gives CASSPVADHYGYTF.

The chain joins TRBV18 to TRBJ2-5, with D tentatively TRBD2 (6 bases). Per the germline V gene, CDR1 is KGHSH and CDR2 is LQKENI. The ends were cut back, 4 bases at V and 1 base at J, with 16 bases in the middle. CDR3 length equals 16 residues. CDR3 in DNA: TGTGCCAGCTCACAAAACTTGCGGGACCTCCAAGAGACCCAGTACTTC. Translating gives CASSQNLRDLQETQYF. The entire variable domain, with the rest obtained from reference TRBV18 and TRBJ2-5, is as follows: NAGVMQNPRHLVRRRGQEARLRCSPMKGHSHVYWYRQLPEEGLKFMVYLQKENIIDESGMPKERFSAEFPKEGPSILRIQQVVRGDSAAYFCASSQNLRDLQETQYFGPGTRLLVL.

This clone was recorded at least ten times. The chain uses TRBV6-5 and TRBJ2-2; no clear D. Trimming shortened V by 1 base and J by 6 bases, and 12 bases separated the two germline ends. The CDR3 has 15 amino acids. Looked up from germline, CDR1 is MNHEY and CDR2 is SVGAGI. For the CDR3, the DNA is TGTGCCAGCAGTTACTATTCTGGTTCGGCCGGGGAGCTGTTTTTT. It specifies CASSYYSGSAGELFF.

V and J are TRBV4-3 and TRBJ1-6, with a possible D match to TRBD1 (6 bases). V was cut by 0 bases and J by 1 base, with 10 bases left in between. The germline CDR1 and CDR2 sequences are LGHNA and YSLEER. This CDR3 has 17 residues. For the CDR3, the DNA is TGCGCCAGCAGCCAAGATAGGGGGGGATCCTATAATTCACCCCTCCACTTT. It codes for CASSQDRGGSYNSPLHF.

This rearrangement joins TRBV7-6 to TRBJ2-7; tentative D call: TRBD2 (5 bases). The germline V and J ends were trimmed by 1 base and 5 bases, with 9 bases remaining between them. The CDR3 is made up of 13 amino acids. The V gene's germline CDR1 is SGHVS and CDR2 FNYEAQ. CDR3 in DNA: TGTGCCAGCAGCTTAGATTGGGGAGACGAGCAGTACTTC. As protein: CASSLDWGDEQYF. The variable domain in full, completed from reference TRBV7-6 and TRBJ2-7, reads GAGVSQSPRYKVTKRGQDVALRCDPISGHVSLYWYRQALGQGPEFLTYFNYEAQQDKSGLPNDRFSAERPEGSISTLTIQRTEQRDSAMYRCASSLDWGDEQYFGPGTRLTVT.

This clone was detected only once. The CDR3 reads CASSSRGEGTDTQYF. CDR3 coding DNA: TGCGCCAGCAGCTCCCGTGGGGAGGGCACAGATACGCAGTATTTT. The rearrangement joins TRBV4-3 to TRBJ2-3, with TRBD2 as a possible D gene (6 bases). CDR1 and CDR2 (germline): LGHNA, YSLEER. The CDR3 runs to 15 residues. V lost 5 bases and J 1 base, leaving 13 bases between the germline ends.

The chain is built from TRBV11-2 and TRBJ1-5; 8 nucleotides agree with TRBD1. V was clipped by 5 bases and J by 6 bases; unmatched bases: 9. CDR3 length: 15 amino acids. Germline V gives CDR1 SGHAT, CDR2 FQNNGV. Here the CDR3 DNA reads TGTGCCAGCAGCCAGTTCAACACAGGGGGTCAGCCCCAGCATTTT. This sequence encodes CASSQFNTGGQPQHF.

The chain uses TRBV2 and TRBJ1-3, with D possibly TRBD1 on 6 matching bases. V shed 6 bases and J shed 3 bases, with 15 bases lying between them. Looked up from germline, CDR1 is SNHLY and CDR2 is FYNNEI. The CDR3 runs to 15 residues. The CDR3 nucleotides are TGTGCCAGCAGCTCCGAGGCAGGGGTTGGAAACACCATATATTTT. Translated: CASSSEAGVGNTIYF.

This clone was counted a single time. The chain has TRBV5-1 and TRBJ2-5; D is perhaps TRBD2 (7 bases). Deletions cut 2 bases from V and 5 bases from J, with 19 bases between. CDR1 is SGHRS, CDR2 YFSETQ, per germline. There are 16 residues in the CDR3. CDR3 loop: CASSLFRGLGGETQYF. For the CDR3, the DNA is TGCGCCAGCAGCTTATTTCGCGGACTAGGGGGGGAGACCCAGTACTTC. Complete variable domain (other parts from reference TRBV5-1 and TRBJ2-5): KAGVTQTPRYLIKTRGQQVTLSCSPISGHRSVSWYQQTPGQGLQFLFEYFSETQRNKGNFPGRFSGRQFSNSRSEMNVSTLELGDSALYLCASSLFRGLGGETQYFGPGTRLLVL.

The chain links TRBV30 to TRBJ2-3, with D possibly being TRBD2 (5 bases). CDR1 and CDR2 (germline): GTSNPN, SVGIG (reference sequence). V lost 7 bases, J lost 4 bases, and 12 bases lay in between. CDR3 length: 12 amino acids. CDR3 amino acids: CASHGGSDTQYF. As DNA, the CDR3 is TGTGCCTCCCATGGAGGCTCAGATACGCAGTATTTT.

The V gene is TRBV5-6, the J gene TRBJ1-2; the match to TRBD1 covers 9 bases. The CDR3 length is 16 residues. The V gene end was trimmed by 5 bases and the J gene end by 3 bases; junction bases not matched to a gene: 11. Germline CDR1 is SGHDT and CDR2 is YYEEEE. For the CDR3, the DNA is TGTGCCAGCAGAACTGCCCCGGGACAGGGCTACTATGGCTACACCTTC. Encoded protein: CASRTAPGQGYYGYTF.

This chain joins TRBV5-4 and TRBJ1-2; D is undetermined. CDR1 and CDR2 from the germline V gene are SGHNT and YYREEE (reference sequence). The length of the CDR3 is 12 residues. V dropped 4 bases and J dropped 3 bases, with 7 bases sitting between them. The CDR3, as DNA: TGTGCCAGCAGCAGGGAGGACTATGGCTACACCTTC. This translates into CASSREDYGYTF.

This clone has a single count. The DNA of the CDR3 is TGTGCCAGCAGCCTGGACACCAGCAATCAGCCCCAGCATTTT. This codes for CASSLDTSNQPQHF. The chain couples TRBV7-2 to TRBJ1-5, with TRBD1 as a possible D gene (5 bases). The length of the CDR3 is 14 residues. Between the trimmed V and J ends, which lost 5 bases and 1 base, there was a span of 9 bases. Looked up from germline, CDR1 is SGHTA and CDR2 is FQGNSA. Variable domain in full (rest from reference TRBV7-2 and TRBJ1-5): GAGVSQSPSNKVTEKGKDVELRCDPISGHTALYWYRQSLGQGLEFLIYFQGNSAPDKSGLPSDRFSAERTGGSVSTLTIQRTQQEDSAVYLCASSLDTSNQPQHFGDGTRLSIL.

CDR3 residues: CASSYEAGRDEQFF. CDR3 in DNA: TGTGCCAGCAGTTACGAGGCAGGGAGGGATGAGCAGTTCTTC. V and J are TRBV6-5 and TRBJ2-1; 7 bases align to TRBD2. The CDR3 is made up of 14 amino acids. Germline loops: CDR1 MNHEY, CDR2 SVGAGI. V lost 2 bases, J lost 8 bases, and 6 bases stayed unmatched.

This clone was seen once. The CDR3 nucleotides read TGTGCCAGCGCCCGGAGCGGGAGAACCCTCAACAATGAGCAGTTCTTC. This sequence encodes CASARSGRTLNNEQFF. The V call is TRBV9, the J call TRBJ2-1; 8 bases map to TRBD2. The CDR3 is made up of 16 amino acids. V lost 7 bases to trimming and J lost 5 bases; unmatched junction nucleotides: 14. Germline values: CDR1 SGDLS, CDR2 YYNGEE.

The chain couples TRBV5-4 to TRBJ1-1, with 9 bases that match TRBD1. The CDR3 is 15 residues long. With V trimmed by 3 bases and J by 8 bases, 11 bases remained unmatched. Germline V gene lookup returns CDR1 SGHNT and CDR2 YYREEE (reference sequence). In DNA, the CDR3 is TGTGCCAGCAGCTCCGTCGACAGGGGGAACTTAGAAGCTTTCTTT. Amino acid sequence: CASSSVDRGNLEAFF.